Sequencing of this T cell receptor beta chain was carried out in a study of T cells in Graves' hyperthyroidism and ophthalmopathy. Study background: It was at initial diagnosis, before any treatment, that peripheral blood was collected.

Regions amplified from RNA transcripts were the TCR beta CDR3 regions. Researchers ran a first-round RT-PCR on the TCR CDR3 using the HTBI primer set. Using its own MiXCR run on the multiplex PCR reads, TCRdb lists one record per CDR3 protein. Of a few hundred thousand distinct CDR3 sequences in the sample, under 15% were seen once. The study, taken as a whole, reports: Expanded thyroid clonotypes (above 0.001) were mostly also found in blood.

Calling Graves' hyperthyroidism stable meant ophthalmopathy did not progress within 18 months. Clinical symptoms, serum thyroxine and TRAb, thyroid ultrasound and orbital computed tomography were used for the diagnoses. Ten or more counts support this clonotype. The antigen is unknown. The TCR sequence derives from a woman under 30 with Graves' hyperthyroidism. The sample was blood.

The CDR3 is CASSAGTEPYGYTF. The CDR3 nucleotides read TGTGCCAGCAGTGCCGGGACAGAGCCCTATGGCTACACCTTC. V and J are TRBV6-1 and TRBJ1-2; 7 bases are a match to TRBD1. The CDR3 sequence is 14 residues long. V was clipped by 4 bases and J by 4 bases; unmatched bases: 6. The germline V gene has CDR1 MNHNS and CDR2 SASEGT.